The 28 T cell receptor beta chains below come from one sample, sequenced in a study of cytomegalovirus exposure and HLA in healthy donors. Vbeta (60) and Jbeta (13) primers were used in the PCR. Profiled with immunoSEQ multiplex PCR; TCRdb holds only in-frame clones, not every one. The data show around 100,000 clones, about four fifths seen once. Sequencing input: PBMCs. The receptors originated from a young woman in good health and CMV-seropositive.

V is TRBV10-2 and J is TRBJ1-2; 8 positions agree with TRBD1. V was pared by 6 bases and J by 8 bases, with 8 bases of the junction left unmatched. The CDR3 is made up of 13 amino acids. Germline V gives CDR1 WSHSY, CDR2 SAAADI. The CDR3 sequence: CASSRTGIGGYTF. The CDR3, as DNA: TGCGCCAGCAGCCGGACAGGGATTGGAGGCTACACCTTC.

This rearrangement joins TRBV5-8 to TRBJ2-2; D perhaps matches TRBD2 (5 bases). V lost 2 bases and J 4 bases, leaving 9 bases between the germline ends. This CDR3 is 14 amino acids long. Germline CDR1 reads SGHTS; CDR2 reads YDEGEE. Here the CDR3 reads CASSLRDFTGELFF. In DNA form, the CDR3 reads TGTGCCAGCAGCTTACGGGATTTCACCGGGGAGCTGTTTTTT.

The chain joins TRBV15 to TRBJ2-7; 8 positions match TRBD2. Trimming at V came to 0 bases and at J to 2 bases, leaving 0 bases not matched to a gene. Germline CDR1 and CDR2: LNHNV and YYDKDF (reference sequence). The CDR3 contains 14 residues. Written as DNA, the CDR3 is TGTGCCACCAGCAGAGAGCGGGGGGCCTACGAGCAGTACTTC. Translated, it gives CATSRERGAYEQYF.

This chain joins TRBV27 and TRBJ2-1, with a weak D call TRBD1 (6 bases). The ends were cut back, 7 bases at V and 8 bases at J, with 18 bases in the middle. The CDR3 is made up of 14 amino acids. Per germline, CDR1 MNHEY and CDR2 SMNVEV (reference sequence). CDR3 protein: CASTDLEGVYEQFF. CDR3 in DNA: TGTGCCAGCACCGATCTCGAGGGGGTTTATGAGCAGTTCTTC.

This chain joins TRBV27 and TRBJ2-1; 10 bases align to TRBD2. The CDR3 is made up of 21 amino acids. The V and J ends lost 10 bases and 6 bases, in that order; junction bases with no gene match: 30. Germline V CDR1 and CDR2: MNHEY, SMNVEV (reference sequence). The CDR3 nucleotides are TGTGCCACTAAATGGCAACGCGGGGTCGTAACTAGCGGGATGGAAGGCAATGAGCAGTTCTTC. Amino acids: CATKWQRGVVTSGMEGNEQFF.

This chain links TRBV7-6 with TRBJ2-5; unclear D gene. CDR1 and CDR2 from the germline V gene are SGHVS and FNYEAQ. Trimming took off 2 bases at V and 0 bases at J, with 10 bases between the two ends. The CDR3 runs 15 residues. CDR3 in DNA: TGTGCCAGCAGCTTATTGAGGCCCAACCAAGAGACCCAGTACTTC. Its protein is CASSLLRPNQETQYF.

The chain carries TRBV6-1 and TRBJ1-3, with 9 bases aligning to TRBD1. The CDR3 is 15 residues long. The V gene's germline CDR1 is MNHNS and CDR2 SASEGT. Trimming removed 8 bases from V and 2 bases from J; junction bases left unmatched: 7. The CDR3 DNA is TGTGCCAGCCGAAACGGACAGGGGACTGGAAACACCATATATTTT. Encoded protein: CASRNGQGTGNTIYF.

The V gene is TRBV6-1, the J gene TRBJ2-7; D uncertain. Germline-derived CDR1 and CDR2 are MNHNS and SASEGT. The CDR3 covers 15 residues. V lost 1 base to trimming and J lost 3 bases, with 13 bases between them. The CDR3 nucleotides read TGTGCCAGCAGTGAAGGGGCCGCGATCCTCTACGAGCAGTACTTC. This gives the protein CASSEGAAILYEQYF.

This rearrangement joins TRBV18 to TRBJ1-1; tentative D call: TRBD1 (6 bases). In germline, CDR1 is KGHSH, CDR2 LQKENI. V dropped 6 bases and J dropped 2 bases, with 10 bases sitting between them. CDR3 length equals 13 residues. CDR3 in amino acids: CASSPDSNTEAFF. The DNA of the CDR3 is TGTGCCAGCTCTCCGGACAGTAACACTGAAGCTTTCTTT.

The count of this clone is one. The rearrangement joins TRBV11-2 to TRBJ2-7; TRBD1 matches 10 bases. This CDR3 is 15 amino acids long. Germline V lookup: CDR1 SGHAT, CDR2 FQNNGV. The V segment lost 4 bases and the J segment 4 bases; nucleotides outside the gene matches: 7. In DNA, the CDR3 is TGTGCCAGCAGCTCCCCGGACAGGGGGTCTTACGAGCAGTACTTC. Its translation is CASSSPDRGSYEQYF.

CDR3 amino acids: CTSSQVLAGEVDTQYF. CDR3 DNA sequence: TGCACCAGCAGCCAAGTTTTGGCGGGAGAGGTAGATACGCAGTATTTT. The rearrangement joins TRBV1 to TRBJ2-3; the table's D call TRBD2 went unverified against the DNA. TRBV1 is noted as a pseudogene. The CDR3 covers 16 residues.

This chain joins TRBV5-1 and TRBJ1-1; D is ambiguous. This CDR3 region has 14 residues. Germline V gene sequence: CDR1 SGHRS, CDR2 YFSETQ. V gave up 0 bases and J gave up 4 bases, with 10 bases separating them. DNA of the CDR3: TGCGCCAGCAGCTTGGTTAATGCAGGCACTGAAGCTTTCTTT. This encodes CASSLVNAGTEAFF.

The gene calls are TRBV5-5 and TRBJ2-5, with D tentatively TRBD1 (6 bases). This CDR3 contains 14 residues. The V end was cut by 1 base, the J end by 2 bases, with 9 bases between. Per germline, CDR1 SGHKS and CDR2 YYEKEE (reference sequence). CDR3 sequence: CASSLWGPQETQYF. For the CDR3, the DNA is TGTGCCAGCAGCTTGTGGGGGCCGCAAGAGACCCAGTACTTC.

This chain links TRBV9 with TRBJ2-2, with 10 bases matching TRBD2. The CDR3 spans 18 residues. Trimming took 0 bases from V and 4 from J; bases not matched to a gene: 9. Germline V gene lookup returns CDR1 SGDLS and CDR2 YYNGEE. The CDR3 protein is CASSVGLAGVTGTGELFF. DNA for the CDR3: TGTGCCAGCAGCGTAGGGCTAGCGGGAGTTACTGGCACCGGGGAGCTGTTTTTT.

The chain couples TRBV5-1 to TRBJ2-5; the match to TRBD2 covers 7 bases. The CDR3 spans 17 residues. Germline CDR1 is SGHRS and CDR2 is YFSETQ. Germline trimming cut 0 bases from V and 5 bases from J; bases unmatched to any gene: 13. The CDR3 is CASSLVRGGRRSETQYF. The CDR3 bases are TGCGCCAGCAGCTTGGTCCGCGGCGGGAGAAGGAGTGAGACCCAGTACTTC. The full variable domain, with the rest looked up from reference TRBV5-1 and TRBJ2-5, is KAGVTQTPRYLIKTRGQQVTLSCSPISGHRSVSWYQQTPGQGLQFLFEYFSETQRNKGNFPGRFSGRQFSNSRSEMNVSTLELGDSALYLCASSLVRGGRRSETQYFGPGTRLLVL.

The V and J genes are TRBV9 and TRBJ1-1, with TRBD1 as a possible D gene (5 bases). The CDR3 extends over 13 amino acids. The V end lost 7 bases, the J end lost 5 bases, and 15 bases lay between the germline ends. CDR1 is SGDLS and CDR2 is YYNGEE in the germline V gene. CDR3 sequence (DNA): TGTGCCAGCTCCCGGGACTTAGGGACTGAAGCTTTCTTT. It specifies CASSRDLGTEAFF.

V and J are TRBV6-1 and TRBJ2-7; 10 bases fit TRBD2. CDR3 length: 14 amino acids. The germline V gene has CDR1 MNHNS and CDR2 SASEGT. The junction had 6 bases not matched to a gene; V was cut back by 7 bases and J by 3 bases. In nucleotides, the CDR3 is TGTGCCAGCATCTCGGCTAGCGGGAGCTACGAGCAGTACTTC. Translation: CASISASGSYEQYF.

CDR3 region: CASSQRTGSGNTIYF. CDR3 nucleotides: TGTGCCAGCAGCCAACGAACAGGGTCCGGAAACACCATATATTTT. The chain has TRBV4-2 and TRBJ1-3; possibly TRBD1 for D (6 bases). The CDR3 runs to 15 residues. Germline CDR1 reads LGHNA; CDR2 reads YNFKEQ. V was shortened by 2 bases and J by 4 bases, with 12 bases between the two germline ends.

This clone was found a few times. The chain has TRBV11-2 and TRBJ1-1, with 7 bases aligning to TRBD1. The junction had 20 bases not matched to a gene; V was cut back by 5 bases and J by 2 bases. This CDR3 has 19 residues. Germline V gene lookup returns CDR1 SGHAT and CDR2 FQNNGV. This CDR3 is CASSPILTGEWGKNTEAFF. CDR3 bases: TGTGCCAGCAGCCCCATCCTAACAGGGGAGTGGGGAAAAAACACTGAAGCTTTCTTT.

The rearrangement links TRBV6-1 to TRBJ1-1; TRBD1 is a possible D gene (5 bases). Trimming took off 1 base at V and 1 base at J, with 7 bases between the two ends. The CDR3 consists of 14 residues. CDR1 MNHNS and CDR2 SASEGT come from the germline V gene. Written as DNA, the CDR3 is TGTGCCAGCAGTGAAGGGGGCTGGAACACTGAAGCTTTCTTT. Translated, it gives CASSEGGWNTEAFF.

This clone was recorded only once. V gene TRBV4-1 combines with J gene TRBJ2-1; weak D call: TRBD1 (5 bases). The germline V gene has CDR1 MGHRA and CDR2 YSYEKL. The length of the CDR3 is 15 residues. V lost 2 bases to trimming and J lost 6 bases, with 14 bases between them. The CDR3 bases are TGCGCCAGCAGCCAACAGGACAAGGCCCTCAATGAGCAGTTCTTC. Protein sequence: CASSQQDKALNEQFF.

The chain couples TRBV19 to TRBJ1-4; TRBD1 might be the D (6 bases). Germline CDR1 reads LNHDA; CDR2 reads SQIVND (reference sequence). The CDR3 is made up of 14 amino acids. V lost 6 bases and J 8 bases, leaving 16 bases between the germline ends. Written as DNA, the CDR3 is TGTGCCAGTAGGATGGGCAGGGGAACCGAAAAACTGTTTTTT. Its translation: CASRMGRGTEKLFF. Using reference TRBV19 and TRBJ1-4 for the parts outside the CDR3, the full variable domain is DGGITQSPKYLFRKEGQNVTLSCEQNLNHDAMYWYRQDPGQGLRLIYYSQIVNDFQKGDIAEGYSVSREKKESFPLTVTSAQKNPTAFYLCASRMGRGTEKLFFGSGTQLSVL.

V usage is TRBV5-6 and J usage is TRBJ1-1; 10 bases fit TRBD1. The CDR3 covers 16 residues. The germline V gene has CDR1 SGHDT and CDR2 YYEEEE. V lost 3 bases to trimming and J lost 2 bases; unmatched junction nucleotides: 7. CDR3 in amino acids: CASSSGQGVLNTEAFF. CDR3 bases: TGTGCCAGCAGCTCAGGACAGGGGGTCCTTAACACTGAAGCTTTCTTT.

This chain links TRBV6-5 with TRBJ2-3; a weak D match, TRBD1 (6 bases). Trimming stripped 6 bases from V and 0 bases from J, with 10 bases between. CDR1 MNHEY and CDR2 SVGAGI come from the germline V gene. This CDR3 has 14 residues. The chain's CDR3 is CASSRDTSTDTQYF. CDR3 DNA: TGTGCCAGCAGCCGGGACACCAGCACAGATACGCAGTATTTT.

This clone was seen only once. The chain carries TRBV19 and TRBJ2-7; D ambiguous. The germline gives CDR1 LNHDA, CDR2 SQIVND (reference sequence). Trimming shortened V by 3 bases and J by 4 bases, and 4 bases separated the two germline ends. The CDR3 is 11 amino acids. Here the CDR3 DNA reads TGTGCCAGTAGTATTACTTACGAGCAGTACTTC. Translating gives CASSITYEQYF.

The chain is built from TRBV6-5 and TRBJ1-2, with D possibly matching TRBD1 (6 bases). This CDR3 contains 14 residues. Germline V CDR1 and CDR2: MNHEY, SVGAGI. V dropped 6 bases and J dropped 5 bases, with 16 bases sitting between them. CDR3 loop: CASRRTGQIYGYTF. The CDR3 bases are TGTGCCAGCAGGCGAACCGGACAGATATATGGCTACACCTTC.

The rearrangement uses TRBV25-1 and TRBJ2-7; 8 nucleotides line up with TRBD1. The junction had 7 bases not matched to a gene; V was cut back by 3 bases and J by 9 bases. Germline CDR1 MGHDK, CDR2 SYGVNS. The CDR3 is 13 residues long. CDR3 nucleotide sequence: TGTGCCAGCAGTGAGGACAGGGTCCTTTGGCAGTACTTC. Protein product: CASSEDRVLWQYF.

The rearrangement links TRBV27 to TRBJ1-1, with 8 nucleotides matching TRBD1. The CDR3 has 20 residues. J gave up 0 bases and V 6 bases, and 21 bases lay outside the gene matches. The V gene's germline CDR1 is MNHEY and CDR2 SMNVEV (reference sequence). DNA of the CDR3: TGTGCCAGCAGCCCAGTTTGGGGTCCAGGGGGCCTGAGACTGAACACTGAAGCTTTCTTT. This encodes CASSPVWGPGGLRLNTEAFF.